The source of this T cell receptor beta chain is a study of T cell responses to AZD1222 COVID-19 vaccine. Profiling relied on immunoSEQ multiplex PCR, and the TCRdb table lists in-frame clones only, not all of them. This table holds about 180,000 clones, 88% found once. The germline gives CDR1 SGDLS, CDR2 YYNGEE. There are 15 residues in the CDR3. Trimming shortened V by 3 bases and J by 2 bases, and 15 bases separated the two germline ends. The chain carries TRBV9 and TRBJ2-7; TRBD1 is a possible D gene (5 bases). The sequencing here drew on peripheral blood, taken 28 days after the second AZD1222 dose. The receptor was isolated from an adult who received the AZD1222 COVID-19 vaccine. The CDR3 protein is CASSASSGPPYEQYF. CDR3 DNA: TGTGCCAGCAGCGCTTCGTCAGGGCCCCCCTACGAGCAGTACTTC.